This is a list of T cell receptor beta chains from one sample in a study of shared T cell receptors in the human thymus. TCRdb's copy holds only in-frame clones and misses some; the assay was immunoSEQ multiplex PCR. The sample yields roughly 700,000 clones, 70% to 90% seen once. The sample was also reused in another study, on human thymus T cells.

The sample comprised thymocytes. These receptors were collected from a boy younger than two with a congenital heart defect. Each CDR3 is given with its conserved first and last residue. D genes are given only for firm matches. Some rows mark clone size as missing; the rest say once, few, many or name a class of expanded clone.

J gene | clone size | V gene | D gene | CDR3 DNA | CDR3 protein
TRBJ2-7 | NA | TRBV6-5 | TRBD2 | TGTGCCAGCAGTAACCCTAAGCGGGGCTACGAGCAGTACTTC | CASSNPKRGYEQYF
TRBJ2-1 | once | TRBV12-5 | NA | TGTGCTAGTGGCCAGACCGGCGGGCAGTTCTTC | CASGQTGGQFF
TRBJ1-3 | NA | TRBV14 | NA | TGTGCCAGCAGCCGGCGGGGGGTAAATCGGAGGGCAGAAGTTGGAAACACCATATATTTT | CASSRRGVNRRAEVGNTIYF
TRBJ2-4 | NA | TRBV18 | TRBD2 | TGTGCCAGCTCACACGGGGGGGTAGCCAAAAACATTCAGTACTTC | CASSHGGVAKNIQYF
TRBJ2-7 | NA | TRBV28 | TRBD1 | TGTGCCAGCAATTTAGGACAGGGCGGCAACTACGAGCAGTACTTC | CASNLGQGGNYEQYF
TRBJ2-7 | once | TRBV11-2 | NA | TGTGCCAGCACCTCCCGCGAGCAGTACTTC | CASTSREQYF
TRBJ2-7 | NA | TRBV20-1 | TRBD1 | TGCAGTGCCGGACAGGGCGACGAGCAGTACTTC | CSAGQGDEQYF
TRBJ2-3 | NA | TRBV2 | NA | TGTGCCAGCAGTGACGTGGGACAGCAGGAAGGGAGGCTTAGCACAGATACGCAGTATTTT | CASSDVGQQEGRLSTDTQYF
TRBJ2-7 | NA | TRBV4-3 | NA | TGCGCCAGCAGCCAAGGGACAACCGCCTACGAGCAGTACTTC | CASSQGTTAYEQYF
TRBJ1-2 | NA | TRBV27 | NA | TGTGCCAGCAGCTCAACGGGGGTGGCGGTCTATGGCTACACCTTC | CASSSTGVAVYGYTF
TRBJ2-7 | once | TRBV11-2 | NA | TGTGCCAGCAGCCAAACGCAGGGGTCCTACGAGCAGTACTTC | CASSQTQGSYEQYF
TRBJ1-5 | NA | TRBV28 | NA | TGTGCCAGCAGTCCCCATGGGGGCACGGGCCCCAATCAGCCCCAGCATTTT | CASSPHGGTGPNQPQHF
TRBJ2-1 | few | TRBV2 | TRBD2 | TGTGCCAGCAGGAGTAGCGGGAGGGCCCAATACTACAATGAGCAGTTCTTC | CASRSSGRAQYYNEQFF
TRBJ1-4 | NA | TRBV7-8 | NA | TGTGCCAGCAGCTTAGAAGATCCAGGGGTTAATGAAAAACTGTTTTTT | CASSLEDPGVNEKLFF
TRBJ2-7 | NA | TRBV7-9 | TRBD2 | TGTGCCAGCAGCTTAGTGCGCGGGAGGGAGTCCTACGAGCAGTACTTC | CASSLVRGRESYEQYF
TRBJ1-5 | NA | TRBV18 | TRBD1 | TGTGCCAGCTCACCTGGGACAGTTGAGAATCAGCCCCAGCATTTT | CASSPGTVENQPQHF